The sequence of this TCR beta chain was determined in a study of cytomegalovirus exposure and HLA in healthy donors. For the study at large: A data release that came early held 80 million to 95 million unique TCRs from HLA-typed donors. Study findings and constraints: For presence/absence analyses, sequencing depth was assumed to be roughly uniform across donors.

The CDR3 runs to 14 residues. V trimming: 10 bases; J trimming: 4 bases; junction bases outside the gene matches: 7. Germline assignment: CDR1 LNHDA and CDR2 SQIVND (reference sequence). The PCR made use of 60 Vbeta and 13 Jbeta primers. Only in-frame clones appear in the TCRdb table, and some are missing; sequencing was by immunoSEQ multiplex PCR. Here the sample spans 150,000 to 200,000 clones, 60% to 85% being singletons. Details on this clone: No antigen is known for it.

This TCR was recovered from a man younger than 35 in good health and CMV-seronegative. The chain joins TRBV19 to TRBJ2-2; 9 bases agree with TRBD2. The sample comprised PBMCs. As DNA, the CDR3 is TGTGCCACTACCGGGACTAGCAGCACCGGGGAGCTGTTTTTT. Its protein product is CATTGTSSTGELFF. The entire variable domain, with the rest obtained from reference TRBV19 and TRBJ2-2, is as follows: DGGITQSPKYLFRKEGQNVTLSCEQNLNHDAMYWYRQDPGQGLRLIYYSQIVNDFQKGDIAEGYSVSREKKESFPLTVTSAQKNPTAFYLCATTGTSSTGELFFGEGSRLTVL.